This is a list of T cell receptor beta chains from one sample in a study of spatial heterogeneity in lung cancer. TCRdb fed the 5' RACE reads into MiXCR, producing one record per CDR3 protein. The sample records about 61,000 distinct CDR3 sequences, roughly 5.9% being singletons. The material was PBMCs, obtained at surgery. These receptors came from a female donor with early-stage non-small cell lung cancer. Each CDR3 is given with its conserved first and last residue. The order of the fields is CDR3 length, V gene, clone size, D gene, J gene, CDR3 DNA, CDR3 protein. The D gene is left open where the match is weak. Rows may omit the clone size; those that give it use once, few, many or a size class.

>13|TRBV15|few|.|TRBJ1-1
TGTGCCACCAGCAGGTTGACAGCGACTGAAGCTTTCTTT
CATSRLTATEAFF
>14|TRBV20-1|.|.|TRBJ2-4
TGCAGTGCCCCTAGTCGGGGGGCCAAAAACATTCAGTACTTC
CSAPSRGAKNIQYF
>14|TRBV28|many|.|TRBJ1-4
TGTGCCAGCAGTTTACGGGGGCCTACTTCAAAACTGTTTTTT
CASSLRGPTSKLFF
>16|TRBV3-1|many|.|TRBJ2-2
TGTGCCAGCAGCCCCGAGGTCCCCCGGTACACCGGGGAGCTGTTTTTT
CASSPEVPRYTGELFF
>16|TRBV20-1|many|.|TRBJ2-3
TGCAGTGCTAGAGATCTCTTGGGGGCCGGGGCAGATACGCAGTATTTT
CSARDLLGAGADTQYF
>16|TRBV5-1|few|TRBD1|TRBJ2-5
TGCGCCAGCAGCTTGCACGGATCCCAGGGGGAAGAGACCCAGTACTTC
CASSLHGSQGEETQYF
>14|TRBV5-6|.|.|TRBJ1-1
TGTGCCAGCCTTGTAAGAGCCACGGGGCTTGAAGCTTTCTTT
CASLVRATGLEAFF
>14|TRBV11-3|.|TRBD2|TRBJ2-1
TGTGCCAGCAGCTCCGCGGGAGGTTGCAATGAGCAGTTCTTC
CASSSAGGCNEQFF
>14|TRBV28|many|TRBD1|TRBJ1-1
TGTGCCAGCAGTCGGGGACAGATGAACACTGAAGCTTTCTTT
CASSRGQMNTEAFF
>15|TRBV12-3/TRBV12-4|.|TRBD2|TRBJ2-1
TGTGCCAGCAGCCAACTAGCGGGAGGGTCCGATGAGCAGTTCTTC
CASSQLAGGSDEQFF
>16|TRBV4-2|few|TRBD1|TRBJ1-1
TGTGCCAGCAGCCAGGGACAGGGGGCGAGGAACACTGAAGCTTTCTTT
CASSQGQGARNTEAFF
>15|TRBV12-3/TRBV12-4|once|TRBD1|TRBJ1-5
TGTGCCAGCAGAGCGACAGGGGTCCCGGGTCAGCCCCAGCATTTT
CASRATGVPGQPQHF
>14|TRBV2|many|.|TRBJ1-1
TGTGCCAGCAGTGAGGGGTCCCCCCTGGCGGAAGCTTTCTTT
CASSEGSPLAEAFF
>16|TRBV20-1|many|.|TRBJ2-2
TGCAGTGCTAGAGATTCGGGCAGGGTCCGGCCGGGGGAGCTGTTTTTT
CSARDSGRVRPGELFF
>14|TRBV12-3/TRBV12-4|many|.|TRBJ2-1
TGTGCCAGCAGCTCCGAATACAACACCAATGAGCAGTTCTTC
CASSSEYNTNEQFF
>14|TRBV10-1|many|.|TRBJ1-2
TGCGCCAGCAGTGATGCCCTAACCGGAGGGGGCTACACCTTC
CASSDALTGGGYTF
>14|TRBV11-2|.|.|TRBJ1-4
TGTGCCAGCAGCTTGGACAGCGCTAATGAAAAACTGTTTTTT
CASSLDSANEKLFF
>15|TRBV5-6|many|.|TRBJ1-2
TGTGCCAGCAGCTCCGGCAGAGTTTTAGAGGTTGGCTACACCTTC
CASSSGRVLEVGYTF
>14|TRBV28|few|.|TRBJ2-1
TGTGCCAGCAGTCCCGAGAGCTCCTACAATGAGCAGTTCTTC
CASSPESSYNEQFF